These 5 T cell receptor beta chains came from one sample sequenced in a study of cytotoxic CD8 clonotypes in ibrutinib-treated CLL. Assay: immunoSEQ multiplex PCR; the TCRdb copy retains only in-frame clones and omits some. Of about 89,000 clones listed, approximately 80% are singletons. The sample here was PBMCs, taken after 12 months of ibrutinib treatment. These receptors came from a human donor with chronic lymphocytic leukemia.

V gene TRBV10-3 combines with J gene TRBJ2-3; D may be TRBD1 (7 bases). Germline CDR1 ENHRY, CDR2 SYGVKD. Trimming cost V 7 bases and J 4 bases, with 21 bases left between them. CDR3 length: 16 residues. The CDR3, as DNA: TGTGCCATCATTTCCCGGACAGGAGGGGGGCCAGATACGCAGTATTTT. This codes for CAIISRTGGGPDTQYF.

This chain connects TRBV6-5 to TRBJ1-2; D is unresolved. CDR3 length: 11 residues. Germline CDR1 is MNHEY and CDR2 is SVGAGI. V was pared by 5 bases and J by 2 bases, with 3 bases between. The CDR3 nucleotides are TGTGCCAGCAGTGGCAACTATGGCTACACCTTC. It translates to CASSGNYGYTF.

This rearrangement joins TRBV6-5 to TRBJ1-1, with 8 bases fitting TRBD1. Trimming took 2 bases from V and 3 from J; bases not matched to a gene: 5. CDR1 is MNHEY and CDR2 is SVGAGI in the germline V gene. The CDR3 consists of 15 residues. CDR3 sequence: CASSYQQGVDTEAFF. The CDR3 DNA sequence: TGTGCCAGCAGTTACCAACAGGGGGTGGACACTGAAGCTTTCTTT.

This clone was seen just once. The V and J genes are TRBV7-9 and TRBJ2-7; D call uncertain. Germline V gene sequence: CDR1 SEHNR, CDR2 FQNEAQ (reference sequence). The CDR3 consists of 14 residues. The germline V and J ends were trimmed by 1 base and 5 bases, with 12 bases remaining between them. The CDR3 loop is CASSLGKAVDEQYF. CDR3 DNA sequence: TGTGCCAGCAGCTTAGGAAAGGCAGTTGACGAGCAGTACTTC.

The chain joins TRBV7-2 to TRBJ1-2; TRBD1 agrees at 8 bases. Germline CDR1 reads SGHTA; CDR2 reads FQGNSA. The V segment lost 4 bases and the J segment 7 bases; nucleotides outside the gene matches: 5. The CDR3 consists of 13 residues. CDR3 in amino acids: CASSYEDRVGYTF. The CDR3 bases are TGTGCCAGCAGCTACGAGGACAGGGTTGGCTACACCTTC.